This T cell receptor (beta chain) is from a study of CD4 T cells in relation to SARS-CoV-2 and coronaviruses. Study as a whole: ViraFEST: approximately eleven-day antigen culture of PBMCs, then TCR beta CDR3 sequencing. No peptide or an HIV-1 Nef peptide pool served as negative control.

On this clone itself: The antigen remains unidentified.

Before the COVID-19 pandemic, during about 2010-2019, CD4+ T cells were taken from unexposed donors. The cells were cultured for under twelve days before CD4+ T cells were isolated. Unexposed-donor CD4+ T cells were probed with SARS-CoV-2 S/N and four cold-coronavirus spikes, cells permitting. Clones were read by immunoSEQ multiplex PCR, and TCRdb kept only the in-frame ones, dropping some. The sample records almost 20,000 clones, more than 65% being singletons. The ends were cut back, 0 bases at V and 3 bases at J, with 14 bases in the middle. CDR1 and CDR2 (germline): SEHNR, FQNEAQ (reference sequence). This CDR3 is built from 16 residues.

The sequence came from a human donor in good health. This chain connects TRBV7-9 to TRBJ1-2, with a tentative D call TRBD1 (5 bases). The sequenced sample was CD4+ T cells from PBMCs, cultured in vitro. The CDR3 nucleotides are TGTGCCAGCAGCTTAGCGCTCGGGACTGCTCACTATGGCTACACCTTC. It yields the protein CASSLALGTAHYGYTF.